The 30 T cell receptor beta chains given below trace back to one sample, sequenced in a study of T cell repertoires in aging, cancer and after chemotherapy. TCR beta rearrangements were amplified from peripheral blood genomic DNA. Rearranged V-D-J TRB sequences were amplified with a mixed TRB-A/B primer pool. One entry per CDR3 protein results from TCRdb running MiXCR on the multiplex PCR reads. This table holds over 800 distinct CDR3 sequences, around 27% found once. Sequenced material: blood. The receptor set was obtained from a human donor with a solid tumor.

By sample share, this clonotype is large. The chain carries TRBV6-4 and TRBJ2-3, with 11 bases identical to TRBD2. The ends lost 8 bases at V and 0 bases at J; junction bases unmatched: 4. The CDR3 sequence is 15 residues long. The germline V gene encodes CDR1 MRHNA and CDR2 SNTAGT. The CDR3: CASSRTSGSTDTQYF. DNA of the CDR3: TGTGCCAGCTCCCGGACTAGCGGGAGCACAGATACGCAGTATTTT.

This clonotype was counted a few times. The V gene is TRBV5-1, the J gene TRBJ1-1; TRBD1 is a possible D gene (5 bases). The V and J ends lost 1 base and 5 bases respectively, with 12 bases between them. The CDR3 runs 14 residues. Germline V gives CDR1 SGHRS, CDR2 YFSETQ. The CDR3 sequence: CASSLPRGGTEAFF. The CDR3 DNA is TGCGCCAGCAGCTTGCCCCGGGGCGGAACTGAAGCTTTCTTT.

Note on this clonotype: A much larger clone sits a single nucleotide away, making a read error possible. The chain recombines TRBV27 with TRBJ2-1; maybe TRBD2 (6 bases). Germline CDR1 and CDR2: MNHEY and SMNVEV (reference sequence). V was trimmed by 6 bases and J by 6 bases, leaving 18 bases between them. This CDR3 comprises 15 residues. The CDR3 region has the DNA TGTGCCAGCAGCACCTTCTCCGGGAGAGTCAATGAGCAGTTCTTC. It is translated as CASSTFSGRVNEQFF.

V is TRBV7-4 and J is TRBJ2-2; tentatively, D is TRBD1 (6 bases). The CDR3 spans 15 residues. CDR1 and CDR2 from the germline V gene are SGHVT and SQSDAQ. Trimming removed 5 bases from V and 4 bases from J, with 14 bases in between. In DNA form, the CDR3 reads TGTGCCAGCAGCCGAGGACAGCCGGGCACCGGGGAGCTGTTTTTT. Amino acids: CASSRGQPGTGELFF.

This clonotype is judged large. V and J are TRBV6-6 and TRBJ2-7; 8 bases agree with TRBD1. From germline, CDR1 is MNHNY and CDR2 SVGAGI (reference sequence). This CDR3 is 14 amino acids long. J gave up 5 bases and V 1 base, and 4 bases lay outside the gene matches. As DNA, the CDR3 is TGTGCCAGCAGTTACTATACGACAGGGGACGAGCAGTACTTC. It encodes CASSYYTTGDEQYF.

This sequence joins TRBV6-1 and TRBJ1-1; D perhaps matches TRBD1 (5 bases). The V and J ends lost 1 base and 5 bases respectively, with 14 bases between them. This CDR3 contains 15 residues. Germline loops: CDR1 MNHNS, CDR2 SASEGT. The CDR3 spells CASSEVWRGKTEAFF. CDR3 DNA sequence: TGTGCCAGCAGTGAAGTTTGGAGGGGTAAGACTGAAGCTTTCTTT.

A few counts support this clonotype. The V gene is TRBV20-1, the J gene TRBJ2-3; maybe TRBD2 (5 bases). CDR1 DFQATT and CDR2 SNEGSKA come from the germline V gene (reference sequence). V lost 6 bases, J lost 1 base, and 17 bases lay in between. The CDR3 length is 15 residues. CDR3 amino acids: CSARAGDRGTDTQYF. The CDR3 DNA reads as TGCAGTGCCCGGGCCGGGGATAGGGGCACAGATACGCAGTATTTT.

Here the CDR3 reads CASSLGLAGAAGTDTQYF. The CDR3 nucleotides read TGTGCCAGCAGTTTAGGACTAGCGGGAGCCGCGGGCACAGATACGCAGTATTTT. The V call is TRBV28, the J call TRBJ2-3; 13 bases are shared with TRBD2. The V segment lost 2 bases and the J segment 1 base; nucleotides outside the gene matches: 6. Per germline, CDR1 MDHEN and CDR2 SYDVKM. This CDR3 has 18 amino acids. The whole variable domain, filled in from reference TRBV28 and TRBJ2-3, reads DVKVTQSSRYLVKRTGEKVFLECVQDMDHENMFWYRQDPGLGLRLIYFSYDVKMKEKGDIPEGYSVSREKKERFSLILESASTNQTSMYLCASSLGLAGAAGTDTQYFGPGTRLTVL.

The chain is built from TRBV6-5 and TRBJ2-7; D remains ambiguous. CDR3 size: 11 residues. The V and J ends lost 4 bases and 3 bases respectively, with 4 bases between them. Germline CDR1 MNHEY, CDR2 SVGAGI. Written as DNA, the CDR3 is TGTGCCAGCAGTTCCTACTACGAGCAGTACTTC. Translation gives CASSSYYEQYF.

The chain uses TRBV25-1 and TRBJ1-2, with a tentative D call TRBD1 (5 bases). The germline V and J ends were trimmed by 6 bases and 5 bases, with 10 bases remaining between them. The V gene's germline CDR1 is MGHDK and CDR2 SYGVNS. The CDR3 consists of 12 residues. The chain's CDR3 is CASRRGLYGYTF. For the CDR3, the DNA is TGTGCCAGCAGGAGGGGCCTTTATGGCTACACCTTC.

This clonotype has only a few counts. This sequence joins TRBV5-1 and TRBJ1-3, with D possibly TRBD1 on 5 matching bases. CDR3 length equals 14 residues. Trimming removed 4 bases at V and 4 bases at J, with 12 bases between. Germline V lookup: CDR1 SGHRS, CDR2 YFSETQ. CDR3 sequence: CASSLGDFGNTIYF. Written as DNA, the CDR3 is TGCGCCAGCAGCCTGGGGGATTTCGGAAACACCATATATTTT.

This chain uses TRBV20-1 with TRBJ2-7; 15 bases fit TRBD2. The end of the DNA fits TRBJ2-5 better, so the J call may be wrong. CDR1 DFQATT and CDR2 SNEGSKA come from the germline V gene (reference sequence). The CDR3 is 14 amino acids. CDR3 region: CSAMGTSGGETQYF. The CDR3 nucleotides read TGCAGTGCCATGGGGACTAGCGGGGGGGAGACCCAGTACTTC.

By proportion, this clonotype is medium-sized (0.01 to 0.1%). The chain recombines TRBV10-3 with TRBJ2-1; 11 bases are a match to TRBD2. Trimming cost V 10 bases and J 5 bases; bases outside gene matches: 7. Germline V CDR1 and CDR2: ENHRY, SYGVKD. The CDR3 totals 14 residues. The CDR3 region is CATGLAGGNNEQFF. The CDR3 coding sequence is TGTGCCACCGGTCTAGCGGGAGGCAACAATGAGCAGTTCTTC.

The genes are TRBV28 and TRBJ2-6, with D unresolved. This CDR3 contains 17 residues. V lost 6 bases to trimming and J lost 0 bases, with 15 bases between them. Germline assignment: CDR1 MDHEN and CDR2 SYDVKM. The CDR3 spells CASSPNLRSSGANVLTF. Here the CDR3 DNA reads TGTGCCAGCAGCCCGAACCTCAGATCCTCTGGGGCCAACGTCCTGACTTTC. Looking up the rest from reference TRBV28 and TRBJ2-6 gives the full variable domain: DVKVTQSSRYLVKRTGEKVFLECVQDMDHENMFWYRQDPGLGLRLIYFSYDVKMKEKGDIPEGYSVSREKKERFSLILESASTNQTSMYLCASSPNLRSSGANVLTFGAGSRLTVL.

This clonotype is medium-sized within its sample. The chain carries TRBV6-2 or TRBV6-3 and TRBJ2-5, with TRBD2 matching 12 bases. CDR3 length equals 17 residues. Germline CDR1 reads MNHEY; CDR2 reads SVGEGT. V gave up 4 bases and J gave up 5 bases; unmatched junction bases: 11. The CDR3 is CASSFRLAGAPGETQYF. The CDR3 nucleotides read TGTGCCAGCAGTTTTCGACTAGCGGGAGCTCCAGGGGAGACCCAGTACTTC.

This chain links TRBV4-3 with TRBJ2-5; TRBD1 aligns across 7 bases. Per the germline V gene, CDR1 is LGHNA and CDR2 is YSLEER. The CDR3 consists of 15 residues. V gave up 4 bases and J gave up 1 base; unmatched junction bases: 6. The CDR3 loop reads CASSPGRTGQETQYF. In DNA, the CDR3 is TGCGCCAGCAGCCCAGGGCGGACAGGCCAAGAGACCCAGTACTTC.

This clonotype was detected once. A much bigger clone sits one base away, suggesting this may be a read error. The rearrangement links TRBV27 to TRBJ2-1; 8 bases are a match to TRBD2. This CDR3 has 17 residues. Germline V gene sequence: CDR1 MNHEY, CDR2 SMNVEV (reference sequence). CDR3 loop: CASSRGGGGSSYNKQFF. The CDR3 nucleotides read TGTGCCAGCAGTCGGGGGGGGGGAGGAAGCTCCTACAATAAGCAGTTCTTC.

By frequency in the sample, this clonotype is large. The V and J genes are TRBV19 and TRBJ2-1, with D uncertain. V dropped 3 bases and J dropped 9 bases, with 15 bases sitting between them. The CDR3 covers 14 residues. Per germline, CDR1 LNHDA and CDR2 SQIVND (reference sequence). CDR3 region: CASSMSHTPGEQFF. CDR3 DNA: TGTGCCAGTAGTATGAGCCATACGCCAGGTGAGCAGTTCTTC.

The chain employs TRBV20-1 and TRBJ2-7, with 9 positions matching TRBD2. With V trimmed by 7 bases and J by 6 bases, 22 bases remained unmatched. The CDR3 spans 17 residues. In germline, CDR1 is DFQATT, CDR2 SNEGSKA (reference sequence). In nucleotides, the CDR3 is TGCAGTGTTCAAACCTCTGCGAGGGGGGGACTAGCTGGCGAGCAGTACTTC. It yields the protein CSVQTSARGGLAGEQYF.

As to this clonotype: Just one base apart from a much larger clone, this may be a read error. CDR3 sequence reads: CASSEYTVRLARDTQYF. The CDR3 region has the DNA TGTGCCAGCAGTGAGTACACCGTTAGACTAGCGAGAGATACGCAGTATTTT. This chain links TRBV27 with TRBJ2-3; 8 nucleotides match TRBD2. V trimming: 5 bases; J trimming: 5 bases; junction bases outside the gene matches: 15. Germline V gene lookup returns CDR1 MNHEY and CDR2 SMNVEV (reference sequence). The CDR3 is made up of 17 amino acids.

The chain couples TRBV10-1 to TRBJ2-5, with D unclear. This CDR3 is 15 amino acids long. The germline CDR1 and CDR2 sequences are WNHNN and SYGVQD (reference sequence). Trimming cost V 3 bases and J 4 bases, with 15 bases left between them. This CDR3 reads CASSDRRAPGETQYF. The DNA for the CDR3 is TGCGCCAGCAGTGACCGGAGAGCCCCAGGAGAGACCCAGTACTTC.

By its share, this clonotype is medium-sized. The chain couples TRBV18 to TRBJ2-1; TRBD1 might be the D (6 bases). The germline V and J ends were trimmed by 4 bases and 6 bases, with 19 bases remaining between them. The CDR3 spans 16 residues. Germline lookup yields CDR1 KGHSH and CDR2 LQKENI. The CDR3 bases are TGTGCCAGCTCACGCCTAGGGGGAATGGCACGCAATGAGCAGTTCTTC. Its protein product is CASSRLGGMARNEQFF. The whole variable domain, remainder taken from reference TRBV18 and TRBJ2-1, is NAGVMQNPRHLVRRRGQEARLRCSPMKGHSHVYWYRQLPEEGLKFMVYLQKENIIDESGMPKERFSAEFPKEGPSILRIQQVVRGDSAAYFCASSRLGGMARNEQFFGPGTRLTVL.

The chain joins TRBV27 to TRBJ1-4; no reliable D call. CDR3 length: 14 amino acids. In germline, CDR1 is MNHEY, CDR2 SMNVEV (reference sequence). Trimming removed 1 base at V and 10 bases at J, with 13 bases between. The CDR3, as DNA: TGTGCCAGCAGTTTATGCACTGCCGCGCGAAAACTGTTTTTT. The encoded protein is CASSLCTAARKLFF.

About this clonotype itself: With a much larger clone just one base away, this may be a read error. In this CDR3 the conserved last residue, phenylalanine or tryptophan, is missing, so a read error is likely. V gene TRBV5-6 combines with J gene TRBJ1-1; no firm D call. The CDR3 sequence is 16 residues long. Germline CDR1 SGHDT, CDR2 YYEEEE. The V and J ends lost 4 bases and 10 bases respectively, with 26 bases between them. CDR3 DNA sequence: TGTGCCAGCAGCCCCCAAACGGGGTTGCCGGCGGCACCAGCTTTCTAT. This translates into CASSPQTGLPAAPAFY.

The chain carries TRBV4-3 and TRBJ2-3; tentative D call: TRBD2 (6 bases). CDR3 length: 17 residues. Germline V gene sequence: CDR1 LGHNA, CDR2 YSLEER. The V end lost 0 bases, the J end lost 4 bases, and 17 bases lay between the germline ends. Here the CDR3 DNA reads TGCGCCAGCAGCCAAGATTCGCGGGAAAGGTTCGCAGATACGCAGTATTTT. This sequence encodes CASSQDSRERFADTQYF.

The sample holds a few counts of this clonotype. The chain couples TRBV7-9 to TRBJ1-2; D may be TRBD1 (5 bases). Trimming pared 3 bases from V and 7 bases from J, leaving 15 bases between. Germline CDR1 is SEHNR and CDR2 is FQNEAQ (reference sequence). This CDR3 region has 14 residues. CDR3 sequence reads: CASSFNGEGAGYTF. Written as DNA, the CDR3 is TGTGCCAGCAGCTTTAACGGGGAAGGGGCTGGCTACACCTTC.

Notes on this clonotype: A much larger clonotype is one base distant, so this may be a read error. The chain carries TRBV6-6 and TRBJ1-5, with a weak D call TRBD1 (5 bases). This CDR3 is built from 15 residues. The V and J ends lost 7 bases and 6 bases respectively, with 19 bases between them. From germline, CDR1 is MNHNY and CDR2 SVGAGI (reference sequence). CDR3 region: CASTLKVQGGQPQHF. The DNA for the CDR3 is TGTGCCAGCACCCTTAAGGTGCAGGGCGGTCAGCCCCAGCATTTT.

By sample fraction, this clonotype is large. The chain links TRBV7-6 to TRBJ1-4, with unresolved D. CDR3 length: 16 amino acids. Germline V gene lookup returns CDR1 SGHVS and CDR2 FNYEAQ. V shed 5 bases and J shed 6 bases, with 19 bases lying between them. CDR3 coding DNA: TGTGCCAGCAGCCCCGCCCGCGGCAGGAGCGATGAAAAACTGTTTTTT. Translating it yields CASSPARGRSDEKLFF.

By share of the sample, this clonotype is medium-sized (0.01 to 0.1%). The V gene is TRBV5-4, the J gene TRBJ2-3; the match to TRBD2 covers 10 bases. Looked up from germline, CDR1 is SGHNT and CDR2 is YYREEE (reference sequence). The length of the CDR3 is 17 residues. V gave up 6 bases and J gave up 2 bases; unmatched junction bases: 12. For the CDR3, the DNA is TGTGCCAGCACCTTAAGGGTAGCGGGAGGAGCCACAGATACGCAGTATTTT. Protein sequence: CASTLRVAGGATDTQYF.

The sample holds a few counts of this clonotype. The chain is built from TRBV27 and TRBJ1-1, with a weak D call TRBD1 (5 bases). Per the germline V gene, CDR1 is MNHEY and CDR2 is SMNVEV (reference sequence). V lost 2 bases and J 4 bases, leaving 14 bases between the germline ends. The CDR3 extends over 15 amino acids. The CDR3 nucleotides are TGTGCCAGCAGTTTAGGGGGTTCGGTCTCCACTGAAGCTTTCTTT. Translation gives CASSLGGSVSTEAFF.